This passage covers 21 T cell receptor beta chains from one sample sequenced in a study of identical twins (dated by TCRdb to about 2016). Libraries were constructed by 5' RACE. Instrument used: Illumina HiSeq 2000. In TCRdb, the public reads were trimmed at Q25 with fastp and aligned with MiXCR, with productive beta chains retained. Entries that share a CDR3 protein sequence are merged under the most common genes and DNA. Counted in this sample were 350,000 to 400,000 distinct CDR3 sequences; roughly 9% of them appeared once. The ten top clones hold around 8.6% of the sample. Sequencing was performed on naive T cells sorted from blood. The cell subset or site label here, explained by the study, means: cells isolated with a human naive T-cell isolation kit. The receptors stem from a woman aged 45-65 years in good health.

This clonotype was detected only a few times. The J gene is TRBJ1-3, the V gene TRBV3-1, with D possibly being TRBD1 (6 bases). Germline-derived CDR1 and CDR2 are LGHDT and YNNKEL (reference sequence). The CDR3 length is 14 residues. V lost 1 base, J lost 4 bases, and 8 bases lay in between. For the CDR3, the DNA is TGTGCCAGCAGCCAAGGGGGGGCCGGAAACACCATATATTTT. Its translation is CASSQGGAGNTIYF.

This clonotype was counted between two and nine times. This rearrangement joins TRBV6-2 or TRBV6-3 to TRBJ2-1, with a possible D match to TRBD2 (6 bases). V was cut by 8 bases and J by 0 bases, with 14 bases left in between. Germline assignment: CDR1 MNHEY and CDR2 SVGEGT. This CDR3 comprises 15 residues. CDR3 bases: TGTGCCAGCGCGGGAAGCGGCCTCTCCTACAATGAGCAGTTCTTC. Translation gives CASAGSGLSYNEQFF.

This clonotype was detected a few times. This chain joins TRBV30 and TRBJ2-3; D gene unclear. The V gene lost 2 bases and the J gene lost 5 bases, with 5 bases spanning the gap. CDR3 length: 11 residues. Germline CDR1 GTSNPN, CDR2 SVGIG (reference sequence). The CDR3 sequence: CAWSHLDTQYF. The CDR3 DNA reads as TGTGCCTGGAGTCACTTAGATACGCAGTATTTT.

This clonotype was picked up a small number of times. Its ends do not fully match the called genes, so a read error is possible. V and J are TRBV29-1 and TRBJ1-2, with D perhaps TRBD1 (5 bases). The germline CDR1 and CDR2 sequences are SQVTM and ANQGSEA. This CDR3 contains 10 residues. The CDR3 DNA sequence: TGCAGCGTTGATGGTGGGAGGGGAAGCTTC. It is translated as CSVDGGRGSF.

In its sample, this clonotype was seen a few times. The chain combines TRBV24-1 with TRBJ2-3; D is uncertain. Per the germline V gene, CDR1 is KGHDR and CDR2 is SFDVKD. The CDR3 runs to 14 residues. Between the trimmed V and J ends, which lost 0 bases and 2 bases, there was a span of 5 bases. CDR3 amino acids: CATSDLRDTDTQYF. The CDR3 nucleotides are TGTGCCACCAGTGATTTGCGCGACACAGATACGCAGTATTTT.

This clonotype appeared a few times. This chain links TRBV5-6 with TRBJ2-3, with 9 positions matching TRBD1. The germline V gene encodes CDR1 SGHDT and CDR2 YYEEEE. CDR3 length equals 15 residues. Trimming at V came to 7 bases and at J to 6 bases, leaving 12 bases not matched to a gene. The CDR3 sequence is CASFPLGQGPDTQYF. CDR3 nucleotides: TGTGCCAGCTTCCCGTTGGGACAGGGCCCCGATACGCAGTATTTT.

This clonotype appeared many times. The rearrangement joins TRBV4-1 to TRBJ2-1, with TRBD2 matching over 7 bases. The CDR3 contains 15 residues. With 1 base clipped from V and 6 bases from J, the junction kept 6 bases outside the gene matches. CDR1 and CDR2 (germline): MGHRA, YSYEKL. As DNA, the CDR3 is TGCGCCAGCAGCCAAGGGAGCGGGACCCCCAATGAGCAGTTCTTC. Protein sequence: CASSQGSGTPNEQFF.

This clonotype was counted between two and nine times. The rearrangement uses TRBV3-1 and TRBJ2-1; D may be TRBD2 (6 bases). V was shortened by 6 bases and J by 4 bases, with 10 bases between the two germline ends. CDR1 LGHDT and CDR2 YNNKEL come from the germline V gene (reference sequence). The CDR3 is 13 residues long. The CDR3 sequence is CASSLGTYNEQFF. The CDR3 DNA reads TGTGCCAGCAGTCTCGGGACTTACAATGAGCAGTTCTTC.

This clonotype showed up many times. This chain links TRBV5-1 with TRBJ1-4; D gene unclear. The CDR3 covers 16 residues. Germline V gives CDR1 SGHRS, CDR2 YFSETQ. Trimming took off 0 bases at V and 8 bases at J, with 17 bases between the two ends. The CDR3 bases are TGCGCCAGCAGCTTGGCCCTCACCGACCGACGGGAAAAACTGTTTTTT. Amino acids: CASSLALTDRREKLFF.

This clonotype was observed a few times. The CDR3 region is CASSLDEYGYTF. Here the CDR3 DNA reads TGTGCCAGCAGCTTAGACGAGTATGGCTACACCTTC. The chain is built from TRBV7-9 and TRBJ1-2; D is unresolved. Germline V gives CDR1 SEHNR, CDR2 FQNEAQ (reference sequence). The CDR3 has 12 amino acids. V lost 1 base and J 5 bases, leaving 5 bases between the germline ends. The full variable domain, with the rest looked up from reference TRBV7-9 and TRBJ1-2, is DTGVSQNPRHKITKRGQNVTFRCDPISEHNRLYWYRQTLGQGPEFLTYFQNEAQLEKSRLLSDRFSAERPKGSFSTLEIQRTEQGDSAMYLCASSLDEYGYTFGSGTRLTVV.

This clonotype turned up a few times. The chain couples TRBV5-1 to TRBJ2-1; a weak D match, TRBD2 (6 bases). V gave up 4 bases and J gave up 4 bases, with 15 bases separating them. CDR1 and CDR2 (germline): SGHRS, YFSETQ. CDR3 length equals 15 residues. The CDR3 region is CASSPERVPYNEQFF. The DNA for the CDR3 is TGCGCCAGCAGCCCGGAGCGGGTACCTTACAATGAGCAGTTCTTC. Based on the CDR3 plus reference TRBV5-1 and TRBJ2-1, the full variable domain is KAGVTQTPRYLIKTRGQQVTLSCSPISGHRSVSWYQQTPGQGLQFLFEYFSETQRNKGNFPGRFSGRQFSNSRSEMNVSTLELGDSALYLCASSPERVPYNEQFFGPGTRLTVL.

Comments on this clonotype: Being one base from a much bigger clone, this may be a read error. The J gene is TRBJ2-5, the V gene TRBV5-1, with 9 bases lining up with TRBD1. The germline CDR1 and CDR2 sequences are SGHRS and YFSETQ. This CDR3 spans 16 amino acids. The V and J ends lost 4 bases and 5 bases, in that order; junction bases with no gene match: 12. This CDR3 is CASSLSPGQGSETQYF. DNA for the CDR3: TGCGCCAGCAGCCTCTCTCCGGGACAGGGATCTGAGACCCAGTACTTC. Using reference TRBV5-1 and TRBJ2-5 for the parts outside the CDR3, the full variable domain is KAGVTQTPRYLIKTRGQQVTLSCSPISGHRSVSWYQQTPGQGLQFLFEYFSETQRNKGNFPGRFSGRQFSNSRSEMNVSTLELGDSALYLCASSLSPGQGSETQYFGPGTRLLVL.

This clonotype has at least ten counts. The V call is TRBV15, the J call TRBJ2-2; 8 nucleotides align to TRBD1. Per germline, CDR1 LNHNV and CDR2 YYDKDF (reference sequence). The CDR3 contains 18 residues. The junction had 8 bases not matched to a gene; V was cut back by 1 base and J by 1 base. The CDR3 region has the DNA TGTGCCACCAGCAGAGCGGTTGGGACAGGCAAGAACACCGGGGAGCTGTTTTTT. Its translation: CATSRAVGTGKNTGELFF.

The chain employs TRBV24-1 and TRBJ2-5; TRBD2 matches 9 bases. Germline trimming cut 6 bases from V and 3 bases from J; bases unmatched to any gene: 16. Germline CDR1 KGHDR, CDR2 SFDVKD. The CDR3 runs to 18 residues. The CDR3 region has the DNA TGTGCCACCAGTACGGCGCGGGAGGGGTGGGCAACCGAAGAGACCCAGTACTTC. Residues: CATSTAREGWATEETQYF.

This clonotype was observed a handful of times. The chain recombines TRBV6-5 with TRBJ2-7; D is uncertain. The ends were cut back, 5 bases at V and 2 bases at J, with 10 bases in the middle. The germline CDR1 and CDR2 sequences are MNHEY and SVGAGI. The CDR3 loop spans 13 amino acids. The CDR3: CASSLTQTYEQYF. The CDR3 DNA reads as TGTGCCAGCAGTCTAACACAAACCTACGAGCAGTACTTC.

There are a few counts of this clonotype. At one end the junction does not follow the germline gene, possibly because of a read error. J is TRBJ2-3 and V is TRBV20-1; 9 bases map to TRBD2. Germline V gene lookup returns CDR1 DFQATT and CDR2 SNEGSKA (reference sequence). CDR3 size: 15 residues. CDR3 in amino acids: CGAARLAASTDTQYF. In DNA form, the CDR3 reads TGCGGTGCTGCTAGACTAGCGGCTAGCACAGATACGCAGTATTTT.

This clonotype was seen a few times. The rearrangement links TRBV28 to TRBJ2-1, with a weak D call TRBD2 (6 bases). Germline CDR1 is MDHEN and CDR2 is SYDVKM. CDR3 length equals 14 residues. The CDR3 nucleotides read TGTGCTGGCGGACTACACGGTATTGTCGATGAGCAGTTCTTC. It is translated as CAGGLHGIVDEQFF.

This clonotype was seen a handful of times. The chain carries TRBV14 and TRBJ2-1; perhaps D is TRBD1 or TRBD2 (5 bases each). In germline, CDR1 is SGHDN, CDR2 FVKESK. The CDR3 extends over 14 amino acids. Deletions cut 4 bases from V and 9 bases from J, with 16 bases between. CDR3 nucleotide sequence: TGTGCCAGCAGCCCATTCCTTGGGGGTGGTGAGCAGTTCTTC. This translates into CASSPFLGGGEQFF.

This clonotype occurred many times. This chain joins TRBV20-1 and TRBJ2-3; 7 positions agree with TRBD2. The V and J ends lost 0 bases and 2 bases, in that order; junction bases with no gene match: 8. The CDR3 spans 16 residues. Per the germline V gene, CDR1 is DFQATT and CDR2 is SNEGSKA (reference sequence). CDR3 amino acids: CSARDWLAEPTDTQYF. The DNA for the CDR3 is TGCAGTGCTAGAGATTGGCTAGCGGAGCCCACAGATACGCAGTATTTT.

A few counts support this clonotype. The chain recombines TRBV7-8 with TRBJ2-7; no definite D call. Germline loops: CDR1 SGHVS, CDR2 FQNEAQ. V was trimmed by 2 bases and J by 2 bases, leaving 13 bases between them. This CDR3 region has 15 residues. The CDR3 DNA sequence: TGTGCCAGCAGCTTACGCCGAATGCCCGCCTACGAGCAGTACTTC. The encoded protein is CASSLRRMPAYEQYF. The variable domain in full, with the rest retrieved from reference TRBV7-8 and TRBJ2-7, is GAGVSQSPRYKVAKRGQDVALRCDPISGHVSLFWYQQALGQGPEFLTYFQNEAQLDKSGLPSDRFFAERPEGSVSTLKIQRTQQEDSAVYLCASSLRRMPAYEQYFGPGTRLTVT.

V usage is TRBV12-3 or TRBV12-4 and J usage is TRBJ1-6; possible D gene TRBD1, 5 bases. CDR3 length: 14 residues. The V end lost 7 bases, the J end lost 7 bases, and 14 bases lay between the germline ends. DNA for the CDR3: TGTGCCAGCACCATGGAGGGGAAGAATTCACCCCTCCACTTT. It translates to CASTMEGKNSPLHF.